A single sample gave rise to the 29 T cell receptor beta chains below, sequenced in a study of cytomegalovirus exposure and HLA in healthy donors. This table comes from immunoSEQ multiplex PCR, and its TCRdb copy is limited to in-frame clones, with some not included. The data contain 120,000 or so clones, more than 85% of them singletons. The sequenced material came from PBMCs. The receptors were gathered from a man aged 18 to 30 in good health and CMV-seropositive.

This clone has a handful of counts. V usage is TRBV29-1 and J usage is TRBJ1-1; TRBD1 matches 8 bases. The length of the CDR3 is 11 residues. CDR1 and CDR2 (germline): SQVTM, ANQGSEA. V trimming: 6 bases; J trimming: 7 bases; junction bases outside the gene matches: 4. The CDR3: CSVRTGIEAFF. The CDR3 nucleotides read TGCAGCGTCCGGACAGGGATTGAAGCTTTCTTT.

The CDR3 nucleotides read TGTGCCAGTAGTATCCCTTCGACAGGGCTCCCGAACACCATATATTTT. This gives the protein CASSIPSTGLPNTIYF. V gene TRBV19 combines with J gene TRBJ1-3, with 7 bases aligning to TRBD1. CDR3 length: 16 residues. The V gene's germline CDR1 is LNHDA and CDR2 SQIVND (reference sequence). Trimming removed 3 bases from V and 7 bases from J; junction bases left unmatched: 12.

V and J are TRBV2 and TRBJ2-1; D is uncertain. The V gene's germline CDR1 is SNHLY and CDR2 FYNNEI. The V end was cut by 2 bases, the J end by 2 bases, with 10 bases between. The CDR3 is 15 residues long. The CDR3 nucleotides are TGTGCCAGCAGTGAACGCGCTATTGCCTACAATGAGCAGTTCTTC. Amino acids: CASSERAIAYNEQFF.

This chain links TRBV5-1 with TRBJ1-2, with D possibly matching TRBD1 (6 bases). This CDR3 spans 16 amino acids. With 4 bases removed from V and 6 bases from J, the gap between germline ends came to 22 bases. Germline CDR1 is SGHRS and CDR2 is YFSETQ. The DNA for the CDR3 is TGCGCCAGCAGCCCAAGGGGGAACGGACAGTGGGATGGCTACACCTTC. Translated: CASSPRGNGQWDGYTF.

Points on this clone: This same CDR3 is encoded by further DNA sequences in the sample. The CDR3 region has the DNA TGTGCCAGCAGCTTGGGGTCGGGGGGGCCGAATGAGCAGTTCTTC. It encodes CASSLGSGGPNEQFF. The gene calls are TRBV5-4 and TRBJ2-1, with TRBD2 matching over 8 bases. Trimming at V came to 0 bases and at J to 7 bases, leaving 6 bases not matched to a gene. Germline-derived CDR1 and CDR2 are SGHNT and YYREEE (reference sequence). The CDR3 is 15 amino acids.

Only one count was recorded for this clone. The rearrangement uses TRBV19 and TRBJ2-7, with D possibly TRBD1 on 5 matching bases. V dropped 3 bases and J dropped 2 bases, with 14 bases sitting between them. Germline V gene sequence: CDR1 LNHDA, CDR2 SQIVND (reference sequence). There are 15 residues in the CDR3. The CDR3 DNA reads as TGTGCCAGTAGTATCGGTGGCACAGGTACCTACGAGCAGTACTTC. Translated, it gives CASSIGGTGTYEQYF.

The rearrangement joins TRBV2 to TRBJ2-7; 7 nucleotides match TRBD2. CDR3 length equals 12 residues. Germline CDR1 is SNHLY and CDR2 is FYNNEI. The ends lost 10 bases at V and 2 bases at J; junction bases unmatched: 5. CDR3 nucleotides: TGTGCCACCCGGGGGGATACCTACGAGCAGTACTTC. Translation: CATRGDTYEQYF.

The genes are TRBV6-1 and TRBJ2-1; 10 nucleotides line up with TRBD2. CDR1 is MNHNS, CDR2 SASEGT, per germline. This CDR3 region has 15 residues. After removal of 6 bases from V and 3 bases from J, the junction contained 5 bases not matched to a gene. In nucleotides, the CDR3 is TGTGCCAGCAGCACCAGCGGGGGGGTCTACAATGAGCAGTTCTTC. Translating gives CASSTSGGVYNEQFF.

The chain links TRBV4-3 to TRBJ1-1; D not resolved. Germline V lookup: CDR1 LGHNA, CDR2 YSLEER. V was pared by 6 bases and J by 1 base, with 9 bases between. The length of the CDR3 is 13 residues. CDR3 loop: CASSSTWNTEAFF. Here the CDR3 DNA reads TGCGCCAGCAGTAGCACCTGGAACACTGAAGCTTTCTTT.

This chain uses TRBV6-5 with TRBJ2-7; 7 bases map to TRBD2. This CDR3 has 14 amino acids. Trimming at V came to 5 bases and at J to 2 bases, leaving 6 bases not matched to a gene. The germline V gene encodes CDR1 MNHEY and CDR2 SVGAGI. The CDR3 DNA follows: TGTGCCAGCAGTCCAGCGGGGTTGACCTACGAGCAGTACTTC. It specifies CASSPAGLTYEQYF.

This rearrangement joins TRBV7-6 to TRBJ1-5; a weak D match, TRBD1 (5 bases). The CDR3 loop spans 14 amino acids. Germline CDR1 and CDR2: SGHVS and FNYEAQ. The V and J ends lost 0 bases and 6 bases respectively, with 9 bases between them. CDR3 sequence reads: CASSLAGEGQPQHF. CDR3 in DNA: TGTGCCAGCAGCTTAGCGGGGGAGGGTCAGCCCCAGCATTTT.

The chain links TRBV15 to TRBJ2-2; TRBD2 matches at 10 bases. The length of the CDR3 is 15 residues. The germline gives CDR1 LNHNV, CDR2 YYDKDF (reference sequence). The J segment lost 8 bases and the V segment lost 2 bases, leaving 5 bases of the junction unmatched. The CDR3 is CATSRKGLAIGELFF. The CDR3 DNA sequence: TGTGCCACCAGCAGAAAGGGACTAGCGATTGGGGAGCTGTTTTTT.

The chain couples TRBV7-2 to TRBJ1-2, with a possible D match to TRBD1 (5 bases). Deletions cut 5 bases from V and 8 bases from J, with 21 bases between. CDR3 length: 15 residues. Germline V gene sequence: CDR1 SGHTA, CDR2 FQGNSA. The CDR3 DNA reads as TGTGCCAGCAGCCCTGGCGGGACGCGCAATTTCGGCTACACCTTC. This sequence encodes CASSPGGTRNFGYTF.

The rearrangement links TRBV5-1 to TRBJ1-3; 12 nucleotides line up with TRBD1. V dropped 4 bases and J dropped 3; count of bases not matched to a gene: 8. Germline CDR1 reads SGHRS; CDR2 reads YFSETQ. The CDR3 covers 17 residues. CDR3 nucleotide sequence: TGCGCCAGCAGCCGGGGGACAGGGGGCGACTTTGGAAACACCATATATTTT. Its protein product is CASSRGTGGDFGNTIYF.

The CDR3 protein is CASSLVRGVYNEQFF. The CDR3 bases are TGTGCCAGCAGCTTAGTGCGGGGGGTATACAATGAGCAGTTCTTC. The chain uses TRBV7-9 and TRBJ2-1; 8 bases map to TRBD2. This CDR3 has 15 amino acids. Germline V lookup: CDR1 SEHNR, CDR2 FQNEAQ (reference sequence). Trimming at V came to 1 base and at J to 4 bases, leaving 3 bases not matched to a gene.

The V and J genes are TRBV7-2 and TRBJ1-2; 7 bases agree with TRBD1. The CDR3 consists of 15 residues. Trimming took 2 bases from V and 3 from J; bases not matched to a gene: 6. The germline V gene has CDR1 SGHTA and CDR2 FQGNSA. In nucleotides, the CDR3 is TGTGCCAGCAGCTTAAGCGGGCAGGGGGACTATGGCTACACCTTC. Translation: CASSLSGQGDYGYTF.

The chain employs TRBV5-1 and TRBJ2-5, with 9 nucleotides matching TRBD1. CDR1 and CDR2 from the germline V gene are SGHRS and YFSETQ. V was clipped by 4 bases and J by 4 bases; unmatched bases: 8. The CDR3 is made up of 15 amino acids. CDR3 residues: CASSPGQGHGETQYF. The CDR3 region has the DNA TGCGCCAGCAGCCCGGGACAGGGACATGGAGAGACCCAGTACTTC.

CDR3 in DNA: TGTGCCAGCAGTTACCAAAGCGGGGTGGGTGGAGATACGCAGTATTTT. Its protein is CASSYQSGVGGDTQYF. V gene TRBV6-5 combines with J gene TRBJ2-3; 7 nucleotides align to TRBD2. CDR3 length: 16 residues. Trimming took 2 bases from V and 5 from J; bases not matched to a gene: 10. Germline values: CDR1 MNHEY, CDR2 SVGAGI.

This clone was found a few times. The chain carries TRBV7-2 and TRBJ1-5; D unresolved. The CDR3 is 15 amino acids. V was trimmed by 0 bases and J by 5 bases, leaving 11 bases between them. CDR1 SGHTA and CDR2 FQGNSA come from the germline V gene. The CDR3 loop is CASSLAQDPYQPQHF. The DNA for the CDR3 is TGTGCCAGCAGCTTAGCCCAGGATCCGTATCAGCCCCAGCATTTT.

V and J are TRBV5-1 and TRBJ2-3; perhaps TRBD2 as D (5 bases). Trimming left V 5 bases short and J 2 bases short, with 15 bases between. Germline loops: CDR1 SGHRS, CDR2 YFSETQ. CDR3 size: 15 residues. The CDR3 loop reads CASSGGRQITDTQYF. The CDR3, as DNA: TGCGCCAGCAGTGGAGGCCGGCAAATCACAGATACGCAGTATTTT.

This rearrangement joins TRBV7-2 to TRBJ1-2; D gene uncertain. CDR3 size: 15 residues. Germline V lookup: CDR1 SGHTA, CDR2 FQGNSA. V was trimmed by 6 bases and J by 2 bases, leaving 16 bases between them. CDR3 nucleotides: TGTGCCAGCAGTTCGCCTAAGGGAGCCAACTATGGCTACACCTTC. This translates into CASSSPKGANYGYTF.

The CDR3 loop is CASSQDNRGYYNEQFF. CDR3 coding DNA: TGCGCCAGCAGCCAAGATAACAGGGGGTACTACAATGAGCAGTTCTTC. This sequence joins TRBV4-3 and TRBJ2-1, with 8 nucleotides matching TRBD1. The CDR3 extends over 16 amino acids. V lost 0 bases to trimming and J lost 3 bases; unmatched junction nucleotides: 4. Germline V gives CDR1 LGHNA, CDR2 YSLEER.

The CDR3 loop is CASSPNLGLLNTEAFF. CDR3 coding DNA: TGTGCCAGCAGTCCTAATCTAGGACTCCTGAACACTGAAGCTTTCTTT. The rearrangement uses TRBV2 and TRBJ1-1; D not resolved. Trimming stripped 5 bases from V and 0 bases from J, with 16 bases between. This CDR3 is 16 amino acids long. Germline V gene lookup returns CDR1 SNHLY and CDR2 FYNNEI.

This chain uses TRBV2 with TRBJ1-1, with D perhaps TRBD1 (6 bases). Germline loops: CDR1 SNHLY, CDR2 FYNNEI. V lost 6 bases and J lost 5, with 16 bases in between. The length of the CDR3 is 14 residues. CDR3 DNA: TGTGCCAGCAGCACTACAGGGATAATGACTGAAGCTTTCTTT. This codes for CASSTTGIMTEAFF.

The CDR3 protein is CASTRSARDTEAFF. The CDR3 region has the DNA TGCGCCAGCACCCGATCGGCCAGGGACACTGAAGCTTTCTTT. The J gene is TRBJ1-1, the V gene TRBV10-1; TRBD1 might be the D (5 bases). The V gene lost 7 bases and the J gene lost 3 bases, with 15 bases spanning the gap. CDR3 length: 14 residues. Germline V lookup: CDR1 WNHNN, CDR2 SYGVQD (reference sequence).

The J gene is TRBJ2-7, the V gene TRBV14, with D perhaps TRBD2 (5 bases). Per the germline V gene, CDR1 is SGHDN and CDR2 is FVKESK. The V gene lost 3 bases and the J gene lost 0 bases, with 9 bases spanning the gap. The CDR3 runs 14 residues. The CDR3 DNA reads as TGTGCCAGCAGCCACTTGACTAACTCCTACGAGCAGTACTTC. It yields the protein CASSHLTNSYEQYF.

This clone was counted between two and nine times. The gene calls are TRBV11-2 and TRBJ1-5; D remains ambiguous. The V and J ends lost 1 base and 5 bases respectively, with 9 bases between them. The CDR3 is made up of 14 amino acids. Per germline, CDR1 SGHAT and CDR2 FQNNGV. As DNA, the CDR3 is TGTGCCAGCAGCTTAGCAGGAACCGATCAGCCCCAGCATTTT. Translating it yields CASSLAGTDQPQHF.

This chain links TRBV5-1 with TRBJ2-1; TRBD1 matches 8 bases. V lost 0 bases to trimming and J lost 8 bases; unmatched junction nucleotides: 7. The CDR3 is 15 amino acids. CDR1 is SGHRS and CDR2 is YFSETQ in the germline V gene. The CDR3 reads CASSLESGGFHEQFF. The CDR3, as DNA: TGCGCCAGCAGCTTGGAGTCAGGGGGCTTTCATGAGCAGTTCTTC.

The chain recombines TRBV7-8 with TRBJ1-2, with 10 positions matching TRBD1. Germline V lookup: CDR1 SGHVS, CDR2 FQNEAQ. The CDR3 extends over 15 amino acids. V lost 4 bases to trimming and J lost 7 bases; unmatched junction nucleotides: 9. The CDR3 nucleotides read TGTGCCAGCAGCTACAGTCAAGGGACAGGGGCTGGCTACACCTTC. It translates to CASSYSQGTGAGYTF.